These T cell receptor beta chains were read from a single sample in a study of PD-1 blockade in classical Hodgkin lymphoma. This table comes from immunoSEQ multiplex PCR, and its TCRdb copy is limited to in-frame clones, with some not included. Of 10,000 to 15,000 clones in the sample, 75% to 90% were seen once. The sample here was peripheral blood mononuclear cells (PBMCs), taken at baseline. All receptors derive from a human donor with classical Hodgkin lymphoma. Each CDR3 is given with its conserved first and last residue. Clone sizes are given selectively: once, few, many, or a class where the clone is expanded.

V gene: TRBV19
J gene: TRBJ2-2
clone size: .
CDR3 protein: CASSDGAGVTGELFF

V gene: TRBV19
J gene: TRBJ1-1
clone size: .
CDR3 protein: CASSSRGPNTEAFF

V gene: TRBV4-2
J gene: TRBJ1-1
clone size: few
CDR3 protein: CASSQDSGSSNTEAFF

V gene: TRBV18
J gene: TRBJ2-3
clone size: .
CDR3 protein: CASSQRTDTQYF

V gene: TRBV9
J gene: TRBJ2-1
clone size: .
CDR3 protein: CASGEGRAYNEQFF

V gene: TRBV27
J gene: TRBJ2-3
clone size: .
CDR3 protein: CASSPYRPTRGTDTQYF

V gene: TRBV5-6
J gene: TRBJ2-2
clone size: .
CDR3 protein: CASSLVGRTGELFF

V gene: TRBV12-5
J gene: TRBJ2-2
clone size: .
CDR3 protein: CASGLRATGELFF

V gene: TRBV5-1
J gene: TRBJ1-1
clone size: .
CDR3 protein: CASRQTWGTEAFF

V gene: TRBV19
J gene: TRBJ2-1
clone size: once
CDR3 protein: CASSRTGQGLHEQFF

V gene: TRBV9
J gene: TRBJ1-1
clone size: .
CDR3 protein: CASSAGGYITEAFF

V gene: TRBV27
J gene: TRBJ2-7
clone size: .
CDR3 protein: CASSFRPYMGGQGTYEQYF

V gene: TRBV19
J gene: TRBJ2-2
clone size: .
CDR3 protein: CASTGTNTGELFF

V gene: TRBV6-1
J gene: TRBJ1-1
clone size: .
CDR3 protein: CASTKDSIKTEAFF

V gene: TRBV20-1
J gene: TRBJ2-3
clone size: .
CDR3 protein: CSASADTQYF

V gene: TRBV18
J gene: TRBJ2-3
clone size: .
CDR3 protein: CASSQGTDTQYF

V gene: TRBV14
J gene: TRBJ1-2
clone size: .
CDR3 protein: CASSPRLANYGYTF

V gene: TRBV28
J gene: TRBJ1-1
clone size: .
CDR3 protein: CASSSSLTGVGNTEAFF

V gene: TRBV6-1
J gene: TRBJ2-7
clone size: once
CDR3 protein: CASDLIPYEQYF

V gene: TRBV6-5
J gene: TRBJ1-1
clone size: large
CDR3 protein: CASSFTGGWGGTEAFF

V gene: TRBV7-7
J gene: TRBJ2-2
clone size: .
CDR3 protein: CASSLSRTGELFF

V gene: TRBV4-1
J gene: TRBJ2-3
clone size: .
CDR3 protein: CASSQPSRTDTQYF

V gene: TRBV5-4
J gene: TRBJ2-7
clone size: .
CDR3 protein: CASSFTLAGGEQYF

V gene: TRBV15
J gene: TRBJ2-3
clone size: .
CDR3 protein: CATSRAGGTDTQYF